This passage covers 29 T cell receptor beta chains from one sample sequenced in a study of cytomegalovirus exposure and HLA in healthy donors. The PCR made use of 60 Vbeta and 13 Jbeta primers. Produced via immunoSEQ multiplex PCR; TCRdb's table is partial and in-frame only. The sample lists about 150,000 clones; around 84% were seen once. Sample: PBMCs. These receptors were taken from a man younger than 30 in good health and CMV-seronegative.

This chain's CDR3 is CASSLGGLAGSDTQYF. Here the CDR3 DNA reads TGTGCCAGCAGCTTAGGGGGACTAGCGGGGTCAGATACGCAGTATTTT. V is TRBV7-6 and J is TRBJ2-3; 13 bases fit TRBD2. Germline CDR1 reads SGHVS; CDR2 reads FNYEAQ. V was pared by 1 base and J by 4 bases, with 2 bases of the junction left unmatched. The CDR3 has 16 amino acids.

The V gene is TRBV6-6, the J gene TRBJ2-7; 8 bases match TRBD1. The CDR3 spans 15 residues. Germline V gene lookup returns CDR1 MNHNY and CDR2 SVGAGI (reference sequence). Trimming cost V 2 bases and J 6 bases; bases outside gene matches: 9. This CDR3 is CASSYGTGTGGEQYF. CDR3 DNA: TGTGCCAGCAGTTACGGGACCGGGACAGGTGGCGAGCAGTACTTC.

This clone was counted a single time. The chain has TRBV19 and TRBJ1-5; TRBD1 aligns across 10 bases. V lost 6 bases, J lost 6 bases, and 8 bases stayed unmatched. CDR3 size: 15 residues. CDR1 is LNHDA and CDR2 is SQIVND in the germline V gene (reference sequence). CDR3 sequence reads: CASRAGQGRVQPQHF. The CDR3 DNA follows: TGTGCCAGTAGGGCGGGACAGGGGAGGGTTCAGCCCCAGCATTTT.

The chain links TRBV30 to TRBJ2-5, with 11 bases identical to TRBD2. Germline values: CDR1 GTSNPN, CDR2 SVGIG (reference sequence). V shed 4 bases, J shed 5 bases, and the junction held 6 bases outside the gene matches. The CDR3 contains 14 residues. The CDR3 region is CAWNDASGGETQYF. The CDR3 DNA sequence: TGTGCCTGGAATGACGCTAGCGGGGGGGAGACCCAGTACTTC.

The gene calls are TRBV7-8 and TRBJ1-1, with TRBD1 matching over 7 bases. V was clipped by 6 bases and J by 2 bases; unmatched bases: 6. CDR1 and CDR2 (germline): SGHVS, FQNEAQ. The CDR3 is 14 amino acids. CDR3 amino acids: CASRLTGTNTEAFF. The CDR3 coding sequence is TGTGCCAGCAGACTGACAGGGACTAACACTGAAGCTTTCTTT.

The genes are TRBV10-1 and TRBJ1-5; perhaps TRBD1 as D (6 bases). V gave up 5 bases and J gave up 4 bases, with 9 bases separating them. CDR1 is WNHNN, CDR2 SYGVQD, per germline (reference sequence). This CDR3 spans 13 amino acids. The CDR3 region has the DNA TGCGCCAGCAGTAGAACAGGGAATCAGCCCCAGCATTTT. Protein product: CASSRTGNQPQHF.

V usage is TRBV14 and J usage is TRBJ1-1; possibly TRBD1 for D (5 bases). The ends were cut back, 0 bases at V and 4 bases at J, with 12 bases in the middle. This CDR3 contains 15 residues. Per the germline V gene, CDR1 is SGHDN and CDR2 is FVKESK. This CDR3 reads CASSQDWQGSTEAFF. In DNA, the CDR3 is TGTGCCAGCAGCCAAGATTGGCAGGGCTCCACTGAAGCTTTCTTT.

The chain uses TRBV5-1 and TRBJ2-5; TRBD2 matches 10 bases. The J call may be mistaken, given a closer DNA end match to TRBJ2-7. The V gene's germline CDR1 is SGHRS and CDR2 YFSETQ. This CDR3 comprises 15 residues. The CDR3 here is CASSVPSGSFYEQYF. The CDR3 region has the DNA TGCGCCAGCAGCGTCCCTAGCGGGAGTTTTTACGAGCAGTACTTC.

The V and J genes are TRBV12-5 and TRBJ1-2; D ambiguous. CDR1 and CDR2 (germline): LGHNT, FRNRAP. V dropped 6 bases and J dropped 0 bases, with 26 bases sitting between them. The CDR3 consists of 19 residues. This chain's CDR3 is CASGRGGKDGPITNYGYTF. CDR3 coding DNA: TGTGCTAGTGGACGCGGAGGGAAGGACGGACCTATTACTAACTATGGCTACACCTTC.

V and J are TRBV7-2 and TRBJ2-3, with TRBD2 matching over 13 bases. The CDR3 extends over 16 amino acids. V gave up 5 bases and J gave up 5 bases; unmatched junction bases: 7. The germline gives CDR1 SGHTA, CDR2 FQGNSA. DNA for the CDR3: TGTGCCAGCAGCAAGACTAGCGGGGGGTTGGTAGATACGCAGTATTTT. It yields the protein CASSKTSGGLVDTQYF.

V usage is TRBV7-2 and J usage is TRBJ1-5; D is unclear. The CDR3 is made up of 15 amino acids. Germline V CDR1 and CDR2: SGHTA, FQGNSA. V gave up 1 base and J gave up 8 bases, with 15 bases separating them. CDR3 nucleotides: TGTGCCAGCAGCTTAGTTGCGTCTGGGCCCGAGCCCCAGCATTTT. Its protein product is CASSLVASGPEPQHF.

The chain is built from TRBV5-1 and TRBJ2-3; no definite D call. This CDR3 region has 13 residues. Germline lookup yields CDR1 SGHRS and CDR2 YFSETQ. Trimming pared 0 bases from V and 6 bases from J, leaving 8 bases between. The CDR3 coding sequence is TGCGCCAGCAGCTTGGAGCCCAAGGATACGCAGTATTTT. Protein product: CASSLEPKDTQYF.

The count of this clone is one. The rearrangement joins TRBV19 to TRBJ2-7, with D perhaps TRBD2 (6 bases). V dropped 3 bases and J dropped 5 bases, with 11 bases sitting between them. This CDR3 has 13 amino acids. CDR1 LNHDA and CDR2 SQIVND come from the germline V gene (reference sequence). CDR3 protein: CASSILRGDEQYF. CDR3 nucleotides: TGTGCCAGTAGTATCCTGCGGGGAGACGAGCAGTACTTC. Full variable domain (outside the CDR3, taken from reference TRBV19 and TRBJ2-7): DGGITQSPKYLFRKEGQNVTLSCEQNLNHDAMYWYRQDPGQGLRLIYYSQIVNDFQKGDIAEGYSVSREKKESFPLTVTSAQKNPTAFYLCASSILRGDEQYFGPGTRLTVT.

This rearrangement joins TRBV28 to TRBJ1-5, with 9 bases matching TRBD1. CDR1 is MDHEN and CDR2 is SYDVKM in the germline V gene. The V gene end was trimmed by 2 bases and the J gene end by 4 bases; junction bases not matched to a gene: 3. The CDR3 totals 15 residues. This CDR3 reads CASSLGTGYNQPQHF. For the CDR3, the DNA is TGTGCCAGCAGTTTAGGGACAGGGTATAATCAGCCCCAGCATTTT.

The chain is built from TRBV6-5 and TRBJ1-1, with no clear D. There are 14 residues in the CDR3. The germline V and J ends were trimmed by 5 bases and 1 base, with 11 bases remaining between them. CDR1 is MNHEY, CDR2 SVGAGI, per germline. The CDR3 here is CASSEDNQNTEAFF. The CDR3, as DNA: TGTGCCAGCAGTGAAGACAACCAGAACACTGAAGCTTTCTTT.

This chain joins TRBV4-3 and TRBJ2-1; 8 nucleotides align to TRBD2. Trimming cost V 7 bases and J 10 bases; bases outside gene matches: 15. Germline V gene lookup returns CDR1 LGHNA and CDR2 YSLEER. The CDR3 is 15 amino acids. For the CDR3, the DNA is TGCGCCAGCACCGCGTTAGGCGGGAGGATAGGCGAGCAGTTCTTC. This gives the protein CASTALGGRIGEQFF.

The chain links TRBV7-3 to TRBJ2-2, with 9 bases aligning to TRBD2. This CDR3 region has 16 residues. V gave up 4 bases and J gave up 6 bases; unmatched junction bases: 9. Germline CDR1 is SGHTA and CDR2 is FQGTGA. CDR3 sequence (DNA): TGTGCCAGCAGCTCCATTGCGGGAGGGCAATCCGGGGAGCTGTTTTTT. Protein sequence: CASSSIAGGQSGELFF.

The CDR3 reads CASSPDRRWTNEKLFF. CDR3 DNA sequence: TGTGCCAGCAGCCCGGACCGGAGGTGGACTAATGAAAAACTGTTTTTT. The chain has TRBV5-6 and TRBJ1-4; D is unclear. CDR1 is SGHDT and CDR2 is YYEEEE in the germline V gene. CDR3 length equals 16 residues. V gave up 4 bases and J gave up 2 bases, with 15 bases separating them.

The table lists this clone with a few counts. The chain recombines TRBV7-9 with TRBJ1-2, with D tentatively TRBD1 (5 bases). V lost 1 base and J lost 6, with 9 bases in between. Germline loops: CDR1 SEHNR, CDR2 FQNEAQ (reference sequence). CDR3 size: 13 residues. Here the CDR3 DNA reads TGTGCCAGCAGCTTAGGGGGCGCCCATGGCTACACCTTC. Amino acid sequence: CASSLGGAHGYTF.

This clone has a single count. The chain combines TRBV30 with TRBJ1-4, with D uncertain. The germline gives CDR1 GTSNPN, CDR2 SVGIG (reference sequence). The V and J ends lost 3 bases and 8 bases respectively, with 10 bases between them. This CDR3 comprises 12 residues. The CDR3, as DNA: TGTGCCTGGAGATCGGAGGGCGAAAAACTGTTTTTT. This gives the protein CAWRSEGEKLFF.

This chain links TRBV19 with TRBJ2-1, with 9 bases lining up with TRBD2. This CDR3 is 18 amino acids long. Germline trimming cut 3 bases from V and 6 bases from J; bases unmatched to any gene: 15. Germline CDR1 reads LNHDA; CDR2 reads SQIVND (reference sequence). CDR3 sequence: CASSIALPGGGALNEQFF. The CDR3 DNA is TGTGCCAGTAGTATTGCCCTCCCTGGCGGGGGGGCCCTCAATGAGCAGTTCTTC.

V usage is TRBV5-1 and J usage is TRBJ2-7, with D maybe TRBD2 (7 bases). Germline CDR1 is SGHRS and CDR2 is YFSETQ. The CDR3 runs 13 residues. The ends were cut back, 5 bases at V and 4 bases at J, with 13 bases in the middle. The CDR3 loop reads CASRWEGGYEQYF. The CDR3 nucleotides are TGCGCCAGCAGGTGGGAGGGGGGGTACGAGCAGTACTTC.

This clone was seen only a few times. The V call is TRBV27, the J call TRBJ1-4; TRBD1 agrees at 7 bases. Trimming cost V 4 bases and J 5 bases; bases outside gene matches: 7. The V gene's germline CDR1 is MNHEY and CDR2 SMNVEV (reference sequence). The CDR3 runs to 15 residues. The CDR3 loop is CASSYLRGLNEKLFF. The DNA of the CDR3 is TGTGCCAGCAGTTACCTCAGGGGGTTGAATGAAAAACTGTTTTTT.

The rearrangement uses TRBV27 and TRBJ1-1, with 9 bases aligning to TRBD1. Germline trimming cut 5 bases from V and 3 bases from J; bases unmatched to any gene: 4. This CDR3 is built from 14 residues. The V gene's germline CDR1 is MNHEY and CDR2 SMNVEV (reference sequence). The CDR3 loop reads CASSLRTGDTEAFF. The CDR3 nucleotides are TGTGCCAGCAGTCTACGGACAGGGGACACTGAAGCTTTCTTT.

The CDR3 loop reads CASSQRGLAGREQFF. In DNA form, the CDR3 reads TGTGCCAGCAGCCAAAGGGGACTAGCGGGGAGAGAGCAGTTCTTC. The chain recombines TRBV4-2 with TRBJ2-1, with 13 bases lining up with TRBD2. CDR3 length equals 15 residues. Germline loops: CDR1 LGHNA, CDR2 YNFKEQ. Trimming removed 2 bases from V and 10 bases from J; junction bases left unmatched: 5.

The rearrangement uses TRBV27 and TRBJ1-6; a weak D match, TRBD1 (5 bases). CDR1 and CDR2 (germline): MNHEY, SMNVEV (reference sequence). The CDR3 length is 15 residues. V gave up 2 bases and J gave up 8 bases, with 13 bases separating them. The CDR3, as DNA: TGTGCCAGCAGTTTACCCCCGGGAGGGGATTCACCCCTCCACTTT. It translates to CASSLPPGGDSPLHF.

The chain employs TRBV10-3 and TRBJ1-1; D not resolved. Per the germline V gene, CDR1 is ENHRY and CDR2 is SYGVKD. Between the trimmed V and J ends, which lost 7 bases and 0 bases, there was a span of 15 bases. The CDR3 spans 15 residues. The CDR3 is CAINLWTGMNTEAFF. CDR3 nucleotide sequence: TGTGCCATCAACCTATGGACGGGAATGAACACTGAAGCTTTCTTT.

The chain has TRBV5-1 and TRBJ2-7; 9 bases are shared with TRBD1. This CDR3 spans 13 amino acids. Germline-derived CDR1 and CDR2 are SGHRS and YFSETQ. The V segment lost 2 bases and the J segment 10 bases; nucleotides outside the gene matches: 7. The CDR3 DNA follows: TGCGCCAGCAGCTTTGACGGGACAGGGACTCAGTACTTC. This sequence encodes CASSFDGTGTQYF.

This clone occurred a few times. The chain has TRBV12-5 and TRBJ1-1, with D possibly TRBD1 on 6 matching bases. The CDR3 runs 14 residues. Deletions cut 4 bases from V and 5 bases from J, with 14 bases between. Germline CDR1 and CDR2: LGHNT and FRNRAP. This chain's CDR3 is CASGSGRGRTEAFF. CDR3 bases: TGTGCTAGTGGTTCAGGGCGGGGGCGAACTGAAGCTTTCTTT.